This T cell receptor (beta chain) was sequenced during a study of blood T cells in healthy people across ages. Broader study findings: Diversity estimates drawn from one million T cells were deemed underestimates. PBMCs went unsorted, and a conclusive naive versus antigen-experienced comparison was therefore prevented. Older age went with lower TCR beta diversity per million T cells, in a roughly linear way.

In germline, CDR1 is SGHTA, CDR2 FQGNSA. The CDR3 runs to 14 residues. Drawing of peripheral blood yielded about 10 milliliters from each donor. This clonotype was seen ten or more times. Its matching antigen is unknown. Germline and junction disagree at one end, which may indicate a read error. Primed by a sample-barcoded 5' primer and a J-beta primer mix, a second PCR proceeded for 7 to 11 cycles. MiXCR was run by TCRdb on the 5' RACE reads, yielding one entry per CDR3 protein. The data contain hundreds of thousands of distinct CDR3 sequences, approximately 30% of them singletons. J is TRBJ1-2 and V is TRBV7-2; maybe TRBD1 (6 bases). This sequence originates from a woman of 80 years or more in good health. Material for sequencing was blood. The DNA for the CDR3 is TGTGCCAGCAGTTTAGGGGGGGCGTACTATGGCTACACCTTC. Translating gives CASSLGGAYYGYTF.